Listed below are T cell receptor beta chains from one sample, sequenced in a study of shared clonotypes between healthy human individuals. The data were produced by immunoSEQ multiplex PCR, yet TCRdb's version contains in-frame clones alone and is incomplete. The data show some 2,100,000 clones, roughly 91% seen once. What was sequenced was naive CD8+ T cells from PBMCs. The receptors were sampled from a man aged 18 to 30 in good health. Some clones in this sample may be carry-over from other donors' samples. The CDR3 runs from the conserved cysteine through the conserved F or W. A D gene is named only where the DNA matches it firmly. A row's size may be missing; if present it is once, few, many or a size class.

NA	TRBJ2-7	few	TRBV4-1	TGCGCCAGCAGCCAGGGCAGGGGCGGCTACGAGCAGTACTTC	CASSQGRGGYEQYF
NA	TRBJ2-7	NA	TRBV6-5	TGTGCCAGCACCATGACCCACGAGCAGTACTTC	CASTMTHEQYF
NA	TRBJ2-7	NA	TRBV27	TGTGCCAGCAGTTTAGGGTTCGGAGCCGGCGAGCAGTACTTC	CASSLGFGAGEQYF
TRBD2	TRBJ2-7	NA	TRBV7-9	TGTGCCAGCAGCTATTTCAGCGGGAGGGCCTCCTACGAGCAGTACTTC	CASSYFSGRASYEQYF
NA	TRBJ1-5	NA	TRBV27	TGTGCCAGCAGTCCGTTTCGATTGGAGCCCCAGCATTTT	CASSPFRLEPQHF
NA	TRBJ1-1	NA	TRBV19	TGTGCCAGTAGTTCCTATGGGCTGGGCACTGAAGCTTTCTTT	CASSSYGLGTEAFF
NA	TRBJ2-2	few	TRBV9	TGTGCCAGCAGCTCAGACTCGCCCGGGGAGCTGTTTTTT	CASSSDSPGELFF
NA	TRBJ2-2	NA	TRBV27	TGTGCCAGCAATCTGAGGGCGGCGAACACCGGGGAGCTGTTTTTT	CASNLRAANTGELFF
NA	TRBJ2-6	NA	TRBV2	TGTGCCAGCAGTGAAGTCAGAATGGTCTCTGGGGCCAACGTCCTGACTTTC	CASSEVRMVSGANVLTF
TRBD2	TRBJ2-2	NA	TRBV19	TGTGCCAGTAGTATGACTAGCGGGGGTTACCTCACCGGGGAGCTGTTTTTT	CASSMTSGGYLTGELFF
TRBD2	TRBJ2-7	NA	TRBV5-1	TGCGCCAGCAGTCTGGAGCGGGGAGCCTACGAGCAGTACTTC	CASSLERGAYEQYF
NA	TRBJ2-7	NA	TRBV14	TGTGCCAGCAGCCAAGAACCGGGACCCTTCTACGAGCAGTACTTC	CASSQEPGPFYEQYF
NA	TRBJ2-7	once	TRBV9	TGTGCCAGCAGCGTAGGAGCCAACTACGAGCAGTACTTC	CASSVGANYEQYF
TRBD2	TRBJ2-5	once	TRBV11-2	TGTGCCAGCAGCTCCCCGGGACTAGCAGGAGAGACCCAGTACTTC	CASSSPGLAGETQYF
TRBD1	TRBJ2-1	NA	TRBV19	TGTGCCAGTGAGGCTGACAGGGGACACAATGAGCAGTTCTTC	CASEADRGHNEQFF
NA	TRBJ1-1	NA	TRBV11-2	TGTGCCAGCAGCCCATGGGGCGGGACCAGTGAAGCTTTCTTT	CASSPWGGTSEAFF
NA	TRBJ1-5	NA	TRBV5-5	TGTGCCAGCAGCTTGGCCCCCTTCAGCAATCAGCCCCAGCATTTT	CASSLAPFSNQPQHF
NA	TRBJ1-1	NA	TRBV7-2	TGTGCCATCCCCAAGGCCGCAAGCATGAACACTGAAGCTTTCTTT	CAIPKAASMNTEAFF
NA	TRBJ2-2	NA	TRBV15	TGTGCCACCAGCAGGGGGCCGGCGGTTCGGCAGACCGGGGAGCTGTTTTTT	CATSRGPAVRQTGELFF
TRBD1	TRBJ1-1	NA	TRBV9	TGTGCCAGCAGCGGGAGGGACAGGACAGACACTGAAGCTTTCTTT	CASSGRDRTDTEAFF
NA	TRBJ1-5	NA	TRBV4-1	TGCGCCAGCAGCCAAGATCAGGTCGCGGGCGCAAGCAATCAGCCCCAGCATTTT	CASSQDQVAGASNQPQHF
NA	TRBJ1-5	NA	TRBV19	TGTGCCAGTAGTATTAGCAGGGGCCAGCCCCAGCATTTT	CASSISRGQPQHF
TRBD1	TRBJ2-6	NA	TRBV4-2	TGTGCCAGCAGCCAGGGAGAGAGACAGGGGGGTCCTGGGGCCAACGTCCTGACTTTC	CASSQGERQGGPGANVLTF
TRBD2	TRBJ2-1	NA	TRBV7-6	TGTGCCAGCAGCTCCTATGGCCTAGCGGGATTCAATGAGCAGTTCTTC	CASSSYGLAGFNEQFF
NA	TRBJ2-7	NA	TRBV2	TGTGCCAGCAGAGGGAGGAGCTCCTACGAGCAGTACTTC	CASRGRSSYEQYF
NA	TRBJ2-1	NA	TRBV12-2	TGTGCAAGTCGCTTAGCCGGAGCCAGTAGACAGAAACCTGAGCCGGACGATGGATACAATGAGCAGTTCTTC	CASRLAGASRQKPEPDDGYNEQFF
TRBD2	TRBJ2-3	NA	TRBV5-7	TGTGCCAGCAGCCCGCGACTAGCGGGAGTTTATACAGATACGCAGTATTTT	CASSPRLAGVYTDTQYF
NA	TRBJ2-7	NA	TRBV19	TGTGCCAGTAGTATTATCTCCGGGACTCACTACGAGCAGTACTTC	CASSIISGTHYEQYF
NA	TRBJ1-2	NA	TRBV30	TGTGCCTGGAATAAGGGAGGGTGGGGCTATGGCTACACCTTC	CAWNKGGWGYGYTF
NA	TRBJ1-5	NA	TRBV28	TGTGCCAGCAGCCAACGACAGAGCAATCAGCCCCAGCATTTT	CASSQRQSNQPQHF
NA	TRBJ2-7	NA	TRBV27	TGTGCCAGCAGTTTTGGTTTCACGTACGAGCAGTACTTC	CASSFGFTYEQYF
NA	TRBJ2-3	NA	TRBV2	TGTGCCAGCAGTGAGGCTTCTCCTAGCACAGATACGCAGTATTTT	CASSEASPSTDTQYF
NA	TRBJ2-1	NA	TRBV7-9	TGTGCCAGCAGCCCCCAGTCTGAGCAGTTCTTC	CASSPQSEQFF
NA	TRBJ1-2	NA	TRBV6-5	TGTGCCAGCAGTTCCCCTGGGAAAGTCTATGGCTACACCTTC	CASSSPGKVYGYTF
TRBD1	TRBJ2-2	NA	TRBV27	TGTGCCAGCAGTCCACGGGACAGGGCGGGGAACACCGGGGAGCTGTTTTTT	CASSPRDRAGNTGELFF
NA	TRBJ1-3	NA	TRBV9	TGTGCCAGCAGCGTGGGGACTCATCGCTCTGGAAACACCATATATTTT	CASSVGTHRSGNTIYF
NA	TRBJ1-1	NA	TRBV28	TGTGCCAGCAGTTCCCCTCGTTGGGGGGTGAACACTGAAGCTTTCTTT	CASSSPRWGVNTEAFF
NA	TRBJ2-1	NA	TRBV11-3	TGTGCCAGCGGGGGGCGGGACCATGAGCAGTTCTTC	CASGGRDHEQFF
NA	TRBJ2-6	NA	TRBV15	TGTGCCACCAGCCCGAAGTGGGGGGAGATGGCTGGGGCCAACGTCCTGACTTTC	CATSPKWGEMAGANVLTF
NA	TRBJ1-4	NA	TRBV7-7	TGTGCCAGCAGCCCCGGACGGAATGAAAAACTGTTTTTT	CASSPGRNEKLFF